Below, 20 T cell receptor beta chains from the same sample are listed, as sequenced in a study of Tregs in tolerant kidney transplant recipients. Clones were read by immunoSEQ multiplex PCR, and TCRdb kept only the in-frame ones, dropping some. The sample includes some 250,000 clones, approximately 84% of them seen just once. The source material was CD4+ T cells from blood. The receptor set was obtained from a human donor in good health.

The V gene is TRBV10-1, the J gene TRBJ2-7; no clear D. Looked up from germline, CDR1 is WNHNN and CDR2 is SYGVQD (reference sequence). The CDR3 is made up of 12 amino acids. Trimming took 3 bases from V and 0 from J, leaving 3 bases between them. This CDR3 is CASSDNSYEQYF. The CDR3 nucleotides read TGCGCCAGCAGTGACAACTCCTACGAGCAGTACTTC.

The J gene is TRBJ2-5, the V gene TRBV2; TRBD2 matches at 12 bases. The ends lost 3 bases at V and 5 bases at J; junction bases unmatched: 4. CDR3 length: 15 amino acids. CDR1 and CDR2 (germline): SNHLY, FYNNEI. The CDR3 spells CASSDFLAGGETQYF. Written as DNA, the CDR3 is TGTGCCAGCAGTGATTTCCTAGCGGGGGGGGAGACCCAGTACTTC.

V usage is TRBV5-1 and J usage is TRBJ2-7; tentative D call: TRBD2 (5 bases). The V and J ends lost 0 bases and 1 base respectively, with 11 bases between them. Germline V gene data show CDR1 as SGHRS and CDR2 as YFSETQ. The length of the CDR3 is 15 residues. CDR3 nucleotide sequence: TGCGCCAGCAGCTTGGTTCCCGGGGATTCCTACGAGCAGTACTTC. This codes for CASSLVPGDSYEQYF.

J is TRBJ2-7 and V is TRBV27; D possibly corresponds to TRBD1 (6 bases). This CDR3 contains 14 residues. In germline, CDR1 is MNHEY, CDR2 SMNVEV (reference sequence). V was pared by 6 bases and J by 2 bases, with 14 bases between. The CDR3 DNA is TGTGCCAGCAGCACGACAGGTCTACCCTACGAGCAGTACTTC. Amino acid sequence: CASSTTGLPYEQYF.

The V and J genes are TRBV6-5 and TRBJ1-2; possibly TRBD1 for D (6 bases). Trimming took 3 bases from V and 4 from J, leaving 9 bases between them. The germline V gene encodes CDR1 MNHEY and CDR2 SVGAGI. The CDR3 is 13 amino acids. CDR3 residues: CASSYGQRYGYTF. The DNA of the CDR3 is TGTGCCAGCAGTTATGGACAGCGCTATGGCTACACCTTC.

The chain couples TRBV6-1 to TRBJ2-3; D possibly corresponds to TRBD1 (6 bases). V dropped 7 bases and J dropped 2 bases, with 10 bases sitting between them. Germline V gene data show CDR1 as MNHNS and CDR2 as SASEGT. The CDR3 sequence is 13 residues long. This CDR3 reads CASTTGNTDTQYF. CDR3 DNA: TGTGCCAGCACGACAGGTAACACAGATACGCAGTATTTT.

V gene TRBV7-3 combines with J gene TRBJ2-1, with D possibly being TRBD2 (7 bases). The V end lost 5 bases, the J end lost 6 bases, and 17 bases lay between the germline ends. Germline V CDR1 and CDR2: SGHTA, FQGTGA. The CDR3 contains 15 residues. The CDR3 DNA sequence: TGTGCCAGCAGCCCCGGAGGGGGGGCTTTCAATGAGCAGTTCTTC. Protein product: CASSPGGGAFNEQFF.

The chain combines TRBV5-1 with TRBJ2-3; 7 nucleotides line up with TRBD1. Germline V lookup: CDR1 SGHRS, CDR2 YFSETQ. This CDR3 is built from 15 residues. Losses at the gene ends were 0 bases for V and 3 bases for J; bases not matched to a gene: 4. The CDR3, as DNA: TGCGCCAGCAGCTTGGTAAGGGGGCGGACAGATACGCAGTATTTT. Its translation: CASSLVRGRTDTQYF.

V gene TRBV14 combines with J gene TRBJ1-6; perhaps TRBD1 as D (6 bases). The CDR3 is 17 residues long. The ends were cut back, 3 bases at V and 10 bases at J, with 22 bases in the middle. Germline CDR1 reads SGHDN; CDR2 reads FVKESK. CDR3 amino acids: CASSQSWGAGLESPLHF. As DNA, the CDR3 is TGTGCCAGCAGCCAGTCGTGGGGGGCAGGGCTAGAGTCACCCCTCCACTTT.

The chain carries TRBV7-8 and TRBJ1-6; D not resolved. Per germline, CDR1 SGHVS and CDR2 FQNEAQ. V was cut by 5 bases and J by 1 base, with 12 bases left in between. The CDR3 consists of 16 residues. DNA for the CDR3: TGTGCCAGCAGCCAAATCCGTTGGTCCTATAATTCACCCCTCCACTTT. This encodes CASSQIRWSYNSPLHF.

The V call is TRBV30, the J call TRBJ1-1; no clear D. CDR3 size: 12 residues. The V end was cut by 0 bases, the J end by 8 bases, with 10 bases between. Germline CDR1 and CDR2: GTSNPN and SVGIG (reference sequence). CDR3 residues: CAWSVRQREAFF. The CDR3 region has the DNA TGTGCCTGGAGTGTTCGCCAGCGCGAAGCTTTCTTT.

The CDR3 bases are TGTGCCAGCAGCCAACAATCCCGAGGAGAGACCCAGTACTTC. It is translated as CASSQQSRGETQYF. The chain has TRBV7-2 and TRBJ2-5; D gene uncertain. Trimming left V 5 bases short and J 4 bases short, with 14 bases between. This CDR3 comprises 14 residues. Germline V gene lookup returns CDR1 SGHTA and CDR2 FQGNSA.

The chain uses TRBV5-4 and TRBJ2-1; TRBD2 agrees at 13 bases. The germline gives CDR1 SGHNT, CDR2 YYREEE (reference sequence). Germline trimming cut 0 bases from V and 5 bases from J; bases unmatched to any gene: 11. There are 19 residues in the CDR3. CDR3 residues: CASSLGGLAGSIGDNEQFF. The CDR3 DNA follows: TGTGCCAGCAGCTTGGGGGGACTAGCGGGATCTATTGGAGACAATGAGCAGTTCTTC.

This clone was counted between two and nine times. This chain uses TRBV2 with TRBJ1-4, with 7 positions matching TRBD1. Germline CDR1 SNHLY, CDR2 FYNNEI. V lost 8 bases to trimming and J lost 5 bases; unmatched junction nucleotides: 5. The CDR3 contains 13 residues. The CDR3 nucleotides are TGTGCCAGCGCCGGGACAGCAAATGAAAAACTGTTTTTT. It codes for CASAGTANEKLFF.

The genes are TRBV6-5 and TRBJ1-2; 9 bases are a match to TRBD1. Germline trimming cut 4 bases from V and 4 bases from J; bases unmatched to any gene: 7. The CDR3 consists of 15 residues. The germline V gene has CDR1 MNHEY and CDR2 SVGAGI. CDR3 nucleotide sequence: TGTGCCAGCAGTTTCACAGGGGGCGGCGTCTATGGCTACACCTTC. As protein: CASSFTGGGVYGYTF.

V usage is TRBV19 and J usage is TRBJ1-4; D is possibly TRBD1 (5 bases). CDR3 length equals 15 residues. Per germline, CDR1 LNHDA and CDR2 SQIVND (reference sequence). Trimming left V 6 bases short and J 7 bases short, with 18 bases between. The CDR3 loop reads CASSLPGSWVEKLFF. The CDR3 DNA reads TGTGCCAGTAGCCTTCCAGGGAGTTGGGTTGAAAAACTGTTTTTT.

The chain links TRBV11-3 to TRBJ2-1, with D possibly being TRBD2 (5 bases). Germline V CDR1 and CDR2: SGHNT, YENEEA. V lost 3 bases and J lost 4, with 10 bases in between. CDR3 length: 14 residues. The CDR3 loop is CASSFSEVYNEQFF. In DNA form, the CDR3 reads TGTGCCAGCAGCTTCTCGGAGGTATACAATGAGCAGTTCTTC.

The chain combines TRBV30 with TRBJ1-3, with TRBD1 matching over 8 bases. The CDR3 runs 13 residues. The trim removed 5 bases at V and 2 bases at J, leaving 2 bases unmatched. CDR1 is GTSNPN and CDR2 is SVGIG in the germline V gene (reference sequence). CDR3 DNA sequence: TGTGCCTGGGACAGGGGAACTGGAAACACCATATATTTT. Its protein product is CAWDRGTGNTIYF. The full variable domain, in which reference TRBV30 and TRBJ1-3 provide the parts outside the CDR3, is SQTIHQWPATLVQPVGSPLSLECTVEGTSNPNLYWYRQAAGRGLQLLFYSVGIGQISSEVPQNLSASRPQDRQFILSSKKLLLSDSGFYLCAWDRGTGNTIYFGEGSWLTVV.

The CDR3: CATSSYILNQPQHF. The CDR3 nucleotides read TGTGCCACCAGCAGCTACATTCTAAATCAGCCCCAGCATTTT. The chain combines TRBV15 with TRBJ1-5; D ambiguous. This CDR3 has 14 amino acids. V lost 3 bases to trimming and J lost 4 bases, with 10 bases between them. The germline CDR1 and CDR2 sequences are LNHNV and YYDKDF (reference sequence). Filled out from reference TRBV15 and TRBJ1-5, the complete variable domain reads DAMVIQNPRYQVTQFGKPVTLSCSQTLNHNVMYWYQQKSSQAPKLLFHYYDKDFNNEADTPDNFQSRRPNTSFCFLDIRSPGLGDTAMYLCATSSYILNQPQHFGDGTRLSIL.

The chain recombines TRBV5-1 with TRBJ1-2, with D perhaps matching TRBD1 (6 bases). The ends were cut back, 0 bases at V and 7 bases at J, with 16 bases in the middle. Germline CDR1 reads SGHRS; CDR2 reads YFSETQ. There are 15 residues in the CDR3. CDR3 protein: CASSLEGQGPGGYTF. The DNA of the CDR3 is TGCGCCAGCAGCTTGGAGGGGCAGGGGCCTGGTGGCTACACCTTC.